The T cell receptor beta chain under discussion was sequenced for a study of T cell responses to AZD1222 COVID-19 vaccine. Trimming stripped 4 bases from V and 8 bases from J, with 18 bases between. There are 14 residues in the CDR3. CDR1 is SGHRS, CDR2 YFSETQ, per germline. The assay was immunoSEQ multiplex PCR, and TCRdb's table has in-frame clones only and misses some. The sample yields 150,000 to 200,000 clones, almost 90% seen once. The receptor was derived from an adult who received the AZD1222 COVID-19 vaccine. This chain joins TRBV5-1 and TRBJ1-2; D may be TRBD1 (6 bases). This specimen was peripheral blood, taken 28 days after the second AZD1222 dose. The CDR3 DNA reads TGCGCCAGCAGCCCTCTACCAGGGGAAAGGGGCTACACCTTC. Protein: CASSPLPGERGYTF.